This T cell receptor (beta chain) was identified during a study of control samples from healthy donors and cancer patients. Germline V gene data show CDR1 as MGHRA and CDR2 as YSYEKL. The CDR3 runs to 16 residues. Trimming removed 0 bases at V and 10 bases at J, with 16 bases between. Assay used: immunoSEQ multiplex PCR; TCRdb lists only in-frame clones, some missing. The profile covers 76,000 or so clones, with roughly 89% appearing a single time and 8% to 10% taken by the ten largest. This TCR came from a woman in her forties or fifties with colorectal cancer. Sequencing was carried out using PBMCs. The rearrangement joins TRBV4-1 to TRBJ1-6, with D tentatively TRBD1 (5 bases). CDR3 in amino acids: CASSQDTTGILSPLHF. The CDR3 DNA is TGCGCCAGCAGCCAAGATACCACAGGAATTTTGTCACCCCTCCACTTT.